These 10 T cell receptor beta chains were sequenced from one sample in a study of post-analysis software for immune sequencing data. Sequencing libraries made from TCR beta cDNA carried unique molecular identifiers. TCRdb processed the PCR reads anew with MiXCR; each CDR3 protein has one entry. The data hold some 260,000 distinct CDR3 sequences, with 36% observed a single time. General study points: Higher frequency in patients than in controls was seen for about five TRBV segments, with TRBV5-6, TRBV5-1 and TRBV20-1 among them.

Their antigen targets remain unknown. The sample comprised blood. These receptor sequences come from a girl under 18 with multiple sclerosis.

This chain connects TRBV30 to TRBJ1-1; 8 nucleotides align to TRBD1. The germline V gene has CDR1 GTSNPN and CDR2 SVGIG (reference sequence). This CDR3 is 11 amino acids long. The V segment lost 7 bases and the J segment 11 bases; nucleotides outside the gene matches: 9. CDR3 loop: CASSRGLRAFF. DNA of the CDR3: TGTGCCTCATCCAGGGGGCTGAGGGCTTTCTTT.

The table lists this clonotype with many counts. This sequence joins TRBV6-1 and TRBJ2-5, with TRBD1 matching 8 bases. The J segment lost 5 bases and the V segment lost 11 bases, leaving 10 bases of the junction unmatched. The germline gives CDR1 MNHNS, CDR2 SASEGT. This CDR3 has 13 amino acids. The CDR3 DNA is TGTGCCGGAAAGCGCACAGGGGGGGAGACCCAGTACTTC. Translated: CAGKRTGGETQYF.

This clonotype was counted a few times. The chain has TRBV5-1 and TRBJ1-5; TRBD1 agrees at 8 bases. The germline gives CDR1 SGHRS, CDR2 YFSETQ. The CDR3 is 13 amino acids. Trimming removed 5 bases from V and 6 bases from J; junction bases left unmatched: 4. CDR3 nucleotides: TGCGCCAGCAGGGACAGGGAAGGTCAGCCCCAGCATTTT. This encodes CASRDREGQPQHF.

This clonotype was seen a few times. A read error is possible here, since a much larger clone lies one base away. The rearrangement joins TRBV7-7 to TRBJ2-1; 10 bases fit TRBD1. With V trimmed by 5 bases and J by 6 bases, 10 bases remained unmatched. The CDR3 runs to 16 residues. CDR1 is SSHAT and CDR2 is FNYEAQ in the germline V gene (reference sequence). The CDR3 loop is CASSPGPGQGCNEQFF. The CDR3 DNA sequence: TGTGCCAGCAGCCCTGGGCCGGGACAGGGGTGCAATGAGCAGTTCTTC.

J is TRBJ1-1 and V is TRBV6-6, with D hard to call. Trimming stripped 0 bases from V and 8 bases from J, with 13 bases between. The CDR3 sequence is 14 residues long. Germline-derived CDR1 and CDR2 are MNHNY and SVGAGI (reference sequence). The CDR3 sequence is CASSYSTDAWEAFF. As DNA, the CDR3 is TGTGCCAGCAGTTACTCGACGGACGCCTGGGAAGCTTTCTTT.

The CDR3 here is CASSPAGQGASSPLHF. In DNA, the CDR3 is TGTGCCAGTAGTCCGGCGGGACAGGGGGCATCTTCACCCCTCCACTTT. V gene TRBV19 combines with J gene TRBJ1-6, with 12 bases that match TRBD1. The CDR3 totals 16 residues. V lost 5 bases and J lost 9; bases outside the gene matches: 8. The germline V gene encodes CDR1 LNHDA and CDR2 SQIVND (reference sequence).

In this sample, this clonotype turned up many times. The chain couples TRBV7-9 to TRBJ1-2, with 7 bases identical to TRBD1. Trimming took 5 bases from V and 2 from J; bases not matched to a gene: 5. The CDR3 contains 14 residues. Germline lookup yields CDR1 SEHNR and CDR2 FQNEAQ (reference sequence). DNA of the CDR3: TGTGCCAGCAGCCGCGGACAGGAGAACTATGGCTACACCTTC. Protein sequence: CASSRGQENYGYTF.

To note about this clonotype: A clone one base away is much larger, so this may be a read error. The rearrangement links TRBV5-5 to TRBJ2-7; D possibly corresponds to TRBD2 (5 bases). The germline V gene encodes CDR1 SGHKS and CDR2 YYEKEE (reference sequence). The CDR3 sequence is 16 residues long. Trimming cost V 4 bases and J 3 bases, with 20 bases left between them. The CDR3 DNA sequence: TGTGCCAGCAGCCTCAACGGAAACGGACTGATCTACGAGCAGTACTTC. It yields the protein CASSLNGNGLIYEQYF. The whole variable domain, remainder taken from reference TRBV5-5 and TRBJ2-7, is DAGVTQSPTHLIKTRGQQVTLRCSPISGHKSVSWYQQVLGQGPQFIFQYYEKEERGRGNFPDRFSARQFPNYSSELNVNALLLGDSALYLCASSLNGNGLIYEQYFGPGTRLTVT.

This chain links TRBV9 with TRBJ1-2; no reliable D call. This CDR3 has 13 residues. Germline assignment: CDR1 SGDLS and CDR2 YYNGEE. With 2 bases removed from V and 7 bases from J, the gap between germline ends came to 12 bases. The CDR3 DNA reads as TGTGCCAGCAGCGTGGAGGGTCCGGTTGGCTACACCTTC. This encodes CASSVEGPVGYTF.

This clonotype was seen a few times. A read error may explain this, as a much larger clone is one base away. CDR3 nucleotide sequence: TGTACCAGCAGCTCTAGGCTCCTAAACATTCAGTACTTC. This gives the protein CTSSSRLLNIQYF. The chain recombines TRBV5-8 with TRBJ2-4; D gene unclear. The CDR3 has 13 amino acids. Germline V lookup: CDR1 SGHTS, CDR2 YDEGEE.